Listed below are T cell receptor beta chains from one sample, sequenced in a study of CD8+ T cells in alopecia areata. TCRdb's copy holds only in-frame clones and misses some; the assay was immunoSEQ multiplex PCR. The sample yields roughly 200,000 clones, roughly three fifths seen once. The sample in question was CD8+ T cells sorted from blood, obtained at week 24, from a patient treated with tofacitinib. Every receptor here comes from a human donor with alopecia areata. The CDR3 runs from the conserved cysteine through the conserved F or W. The D gene is left open where the match is weak. Part of the rows lack a size; the others show once, few, many or a class for expanded clones.

>TRBJ1-5|TRBV15|-|-
CATSRDVQGQNSNQPQHF
TGTGCCACCAGCAGAGATGTACAGGGTCAAAATAGCAATCAGCCCCAGCATTTT
>TRBJ1-1|TRBV7-9|-|-
CASSLDGGQTEAFF
TGTGCCAGCAGCTTAGATGGGGGGCAGACTGAAGCTTTCTTT
>TRBJ1-6|TRBV15|-|-
CATSRGSSPLHF
TGTGCCACCAGCAGAGGCAGTTCACCCCTCCACTTT
>TRBJ1-1|TRBV7-9|TRBD1|few
CASSFPGQGLTEAFF
TGTGCCAGCAGCTTCCCGGGACAGGGTTTAACTGAAGCTTTCTTT
>TRBJ2-1|TRBV2|-|-
CASSDPPNSLVF
TGTGCCAGCAGTGACCCCCCTAACTCCCTTGTCTTC
>TRBJ2-1|TRBV29-1|-|-
CSVGKGNEQFF
TGCAGCGTTGGAAAGGGGAATGAGCAGTTCTTC
>TRBJ2-1|TRBV30|TRBD2|-
CAWSGGGGREQFF
TGTGCCTGGAGTGGTGGCGGGGGGAGGGAGCAGTTCTTC
>TRBJ1-5|TRBV30|-|-
CAWSGGALNQPQHF
TGTGCCTGGTCCGGGGGGGCCTTGAATCAGCCCCAGCATTTT
>TRBJ2-7|TRBV19|TRBD1|-
CASSMGTGGEYEQYF
TGTGCCAGTAGTATGGGGACAGGGGGCGAGTACGAGCAGTACTTC
>TRBJ2-7|TRBV13|-|once
CASSLRSGPTTYEQYF
TGTGCCAGCAGCTTAAGGTCGGGACCTACAACCTACGAGCAGTACTTC
>TRBJ2-3|TRBV5-6|-|few
CASSLERPSYLPDTQYF
TGTGCCAGCAGCTTGGAACGGCCTTCCTATTTACCGGATACGCAGTATTTT
>TRBJ2-1|TRBV2|TRBD1|-
CARLGQGNYNEQFF
TGTGCCAGGTTGGGACAGGGGAATTACAATGAGCAGTTCTTC
>TRBJ2-7|TRBV11-2|-|-
CASSLGSVYEQYF
TGTGCCAGCAGCTTAGGATCAGTCTACGAGCAGTACTTC
>TRBJ1-5|TRBV25-1|-|few
CASLNQPQHF
TGTGCCAGCCTCAATCAGCCCCAGCATTTT
>TRBJ1-4|TRBV27|-|-
CASTSQGSNEKLFF
TGTGCCAGCACCTCACAGGGCTCTAATGAAAAACTGTTTTTT
>TRBJ2-4|TRBV4-1|-|few
CASSHTHKTAKNIQYF
TGCGCCAGCAGCCACACCCACAAAACCGCCAAAAACATTCAGTACTTC
>TRBJ2-2|TRBV7-9|-|-
CASRWDTGELFF
TGTGCCAGCAGATGGGACACCGGGGAGCTGTTTTTT
>TRBJ1-2|TRBV19|-|few
CASSWAEANYGYTF
TGTGCCAGTAGTTGGGCAGAAGCTAACTATGGCTACACCTTC
>TRBJ2-1|TRBV10-3|-|-
CAISADREQFF
TGTGCCATCAGCGCCGACAGGGAGCAGTTCTTC
>TRBJ1-1|TRBV19|TRBD1|-
CASRMSGTGAWNTEAFF
TGTGCCAGTAGGATGAGCGGGACAGGGGCGTGGAACACTGAAGCTTTCTTT
>TRBJ1-2|TRBV29-1|-|few
CSVPAASGGYTF
TGCAGCGTGCCGGCGGCCTCGGGGGGCTACACCTTC
>TRBJ1-1|TRBV10-2|-|-
CASSKISGGAEAFF
TGCGCCAGCAGCAAAATATCAGGAGGGGCTGAAGCTTTCTTT
>TRBJ2-1|TRBV6-5|-|-
CASSSTSFYNEQFF
TGTGCCAGCAGCTCGACATCCTTCTACAATGAGCAGTTCTTC